This T cell receptor beta chain was sequenced for a study of T cell repertoires in cytomegalovirus infection. About the research overall: Public TCR beta signature analysis indicated the presence of both CMV infection and matching HLA type. Study-wide points: Cumulative public TCR beta family frequency identified carriers of CMV plus the relevant HLA. There were HLA-C-restricted CMV-specific TCR beta clonotypes dominating the ex vivo response.

The CDR3 runs to 16 residues. The V and J ends lost 3 bases and 5 bases, in that order; junction bases with no gene match: 10. A few counts support this clonotype. The target antigen is unknown. TCRdb itself ran the reads through MiXCR, one entry per CDR3 protein. The data show about 740,000 distinct CDR3 sequences, under 40% seen once. The chain links TRBV12-3 or TRBV12-4 to TRBJ1-5; the match to TRBD1 covers 7 bases. The clonotype was recovered from a human donor in good health (CMV status not recorded). Some clones in this sample may be carry-over from other donors' samples. The sample comprised PBMCs. CDR3 bases: TGTGCCAGCAGTTTGAAGACCGGGACAGCTTATCAGCCCCAGCATTTT. It codes for CASSLKTGTAYQPQHF.